This T cell receptor beta chain comes out of a study of shared clonotypes between healthy human individuals. CDR1 is MGHRA and CDR2 is YSYEKL in the germline V gene. The CDR3 loop spans 16 amino acids. V trimming: 0 bases; J trimming: 4 bases; junction bases outside the gene matches: 4. TCRdb's copy holds only in-frame clones and misses some; the assay was immunoSEQ multiplex PCR. The table lists about 460,000 clones, around 77% of them singletons. Sequencing was carried out using PBMCs. The sequence derives from a woman aged 40 to 50 in good health. Some clones in this sample may be carry-over from other donors' samples. V gene TRBV4-1 combines with J gene TRBJ2-7; 12 bases map to TRBD2. CDR3 nucleotides: TGCGCCAGCAGCCAAGATCCCCTAGCGGGAGGGTACGAGCAGTACTTC. Protein product: CASSQDPLAGGYEQYF.